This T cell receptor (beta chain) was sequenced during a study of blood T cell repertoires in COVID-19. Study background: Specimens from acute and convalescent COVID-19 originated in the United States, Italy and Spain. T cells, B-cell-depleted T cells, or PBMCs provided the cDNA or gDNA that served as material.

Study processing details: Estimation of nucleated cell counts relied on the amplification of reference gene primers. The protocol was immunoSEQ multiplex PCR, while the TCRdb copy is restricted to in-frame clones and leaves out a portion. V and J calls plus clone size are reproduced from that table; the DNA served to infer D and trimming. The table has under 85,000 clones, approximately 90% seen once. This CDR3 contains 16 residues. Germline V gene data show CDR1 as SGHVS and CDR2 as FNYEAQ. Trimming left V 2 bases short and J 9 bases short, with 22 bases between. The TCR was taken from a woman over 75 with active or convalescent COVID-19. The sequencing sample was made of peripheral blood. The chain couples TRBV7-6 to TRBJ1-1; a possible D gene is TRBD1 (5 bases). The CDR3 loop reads CASSLRGDASRSKAFF. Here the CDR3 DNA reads TGTGCCAGCAGCTTAAGGGGCGACGCATCCCGCTCCAAAGCTTTCTTT.